This passage covers 25 T cell receptor beta chains from one sample sequenced in a study of blood T cells in healthy people across ages. The authors ran a second PCR of 7 to 11 cycles using a sample-barcoded 5' primer and a J-beta primer mix. TCRdb recomputed calls from the 5' RACE reads with MiXCR, one row per CDR3 protein. The repertoire includes a few hundred thousand distinct CDR3 sequences, 25% to 30% of them detected once, and around 20% sits in the top ten. The sample consisted of blood. The receptors here all came from a woman in her seventies in good health.

This clonotype has a handful of counts. The J gene is TRBJ2-3, the V gene TRBV28, with a possible D match to TRBD1 (5 bases). This CDR3 is 16 amino acids long. Deletions cut 3 bases from V and 1 base from J, with 14 bases between. Germline CDR1 MDHEN, CDR2 SYDVKM. The CDR3 region has the DNA TGTGCCAGCAGTTTTGGTGGGGCAGCCGGCACAGATACGCAGTATTTT. This encodes CASSFGGAAGTDTQYF. Based on the CDR3 plus reference TRBV28 and TRBJ2-3, the full variable domain is DVKVTQSSRYLVKRTGEKVFLECVQDMDHENMFWYRQDPGLGLRLIYFSYDVKMKEKGDIPEGYSVSREKKERFSLILESASTNQTSMYLCASSFGGAAGTDTQYFGPGTRLTVL.

This clonotype was seen ten or more times. This chain connects TRBV7-7 to TRBJ1-4; D gene ambiguous. This CDR3 contains 15 residues. Trimming shortened V by 10 bases and J by 4 bases, and 19 bases separated the two germline ends. Germline CDR1 SSHAT, CDR2 FNYEAQ (reference sequence). CDR3 amino acids: CATSRGESLNEKLFF. The DNA of the CDR3 is TGTGCCACCTCCCGTGGGGAGTCCCTTAATGAAAAACTGTTTTTT.

The chain employs TRBV20-1 and TRBJ2-6; no clear D gene. Deletions cut 1 base from V and 1 base from J, with 5 bases between. From germline, CDR1 is DFQATT and CDR2 SNEGSKA (reference sequence). This CDR3 contains 14 residues. CDR3 residues: CSARGESGANVLTF. The CDR3 DNA reads TGCAGTGCTAGAGGTGAATCTGGGGCCAACGTCCTGACTTTC.

This clonotype was counted between two and nine times. The chain uses TRBV30 and TRBJ1-3; D unresolved. Looked up from germline, CDR1 is GTSNPN and CDR2 is SVGIG (reference sequence). The CDR3 spans 13 residues. Between the trimmed V and J ends, which lost 6 bases and 0 bases, there was a span of 9 bases. CDR3 region: CACTKSSGNTIYF. CDR3 in DNA: TGTGCCTGTACCAAGAGCTCTGGAAACACCATATATTTT.

With regard to this clonotype: Compared with germline, one end of the junction differs, possibly owing to a read error. The gene calls are TRBV9 and TRBJ2-3, with 8 bases lining up with TRBD2. Germline V lookup: CDR1 SGDLS, CDR2 YYNGEE. The CDR3 spans 15 residues. The CDR3 nucleotides read TGTGCCTGCAGCGTAGAGGGACTAGACACAGATACGCAGTATTTT. Its protein is CACSVEGLDTDTQYF.

V and J are TRBV6-2 or TRBV6-3 and TRBJ1-1, with a possible D match to TRBD1 (5 bases). Germline-derived CDR1 and CDR2 are MNHEY and SVGEGT. Trimming left V 6 bases short and J 5 bases short, with 16 bases between. CDR3 length: 14 residues. The CDR3 coding sequence is TGTGCCAGCAGCGGAGGGGTCTACGAGACTGAAGCTTTCTTT. It specifies CASSGGVYETEAFF.

V usage is TRBV2 and J usage is TRBJ2-5, with a tentative D call TRBD1 (6 bases). V shed 6 bases and J shed 14 bases, with 19 bases lying between them. Germline V gene lookup returns CDR1 SNHLY and CDR2 FYNNEI. The CDR3 loop spans 12 amino acids. The CDR3 DNA reads TGTGCCAGCAGCGACGATTTTGGGGGCATCTACTTC. This gives the protein CASSDDFGGIYF.

The J gene is TRBJ2-7, the V gene TRBV3-1; D gene uncertain. The CDR3 is 17 amino acids. Trimming stripped 0 bases from V and 1 base from J, with 16 bases between. Germline loops: CDR1 LGHDT, CDR2 YNNKEL (reference sequence). CDR3 DNA sequence: TGTGCCAGCAGCCAAGAATCTCGGTTTGGTCCTTCCTACGAGCAGTACTTC. It codes for CASSQESRFGPSYEQYF.

In this sample, this clonotype turned up many times. The rearrangement joins TRBV6-5 to TRBJ1-1; the D gene is possibly TRBD1 (5 bases). Trimming removed 2 bases from V and 5 bases from J, with 27 bases in between. CDR3 length: 19 residues. Germline CDR1 and CDR2: MNHEY and SVGAGI. The CDR3 DNA is TGTGCCAGCAGTTACACCCCGAGACAAAAAGCTGGGACCAGTACTGAAGCTTTCTTT. Amino acid sequence: CASSYTPRQKAGTSTEAFF.

V usage is TRBV18 and J usage is TRBJ2-5; 9 nucleotides match TRBD1. The J call may be faulty, since TRBJ2-7 better matches the DNA end. The length of the CDR3 is 13 residues. CDR1 is KGHSH and CDR2 is LQKENI in the germline V gene. Here the CDR3 DNA reads TGTGCCAGCTCCGGGACAGGGTTGTACGAGCAGTACTTC. Translating gives CASSGTGLYEQYF.

J is TRBJ1-6 and V is TRBV12-3 or TRBV12-4; D perhaps matches TRBD1 (6 bases). V was pared by 6 bases and J by 3 bases, with 9 bases between. CDR3 length: 14 residues. CDR3 in DNA: TGTGCCAGCAGACCGGGACACTATAATTCACCCCTCCACTTT. Translating gives CASRPGHYNSPLHF.

V is TRBV7-2 and J is TRBJ2-5, with 9 bases lining up with TRBD2. The J segment lost 1 base and the V segment lost 3 bases, leaving 6 bases of the junction unmatched. Germline CDR1 is SGHTA and CDR2 is FQGNSA. CDR3 length equals 16 residues. This CDR3 reads CASSLSASGVQETQYF. CDR3 sequence (DNA): TGTGCCAGCAGCTTGTCGGCTAGCGGGGTCCAAGAGACCCAGTACTTC.

The chain is built from TRBV29-1 and TRBJ2-7, with 9 positions matching TRBD1. CDR1 and CDR2 (germline): SQVTM, ANQGSEA. CDR3 length: 12 residues. J was trimmed by 2 bases and V by 6 bases; bases with no gene match: 2. Written as DNA, the CDR3 is TGCAGCGTCGGGACAGGGACCTACGAGCAGTACTTC. Its protein is CSVGTGTYEQYF.

This clonotype has just a few counts. This chain uses TRBV18 with TRBJ2-7; 9 nucleotides match TRBD1. J was trimmed by 4 bases and V by 2 bases; bases with no gene match: 3. Per the germline V gene, CDR1 is KGHSH and CDR2 is LQKENI. There are 14 residues in the CDR3. The CDR3 region has the DNA TGTGCCAGCTCACCAGGACAGGGGAGATACGAGCAGTACTTC. Residues: CASSPGQGRYEQYF.

This clonotype was counted only a few times. J is TRBJ2-1 and V is TRBV24-1, with unresolved D. The V end was cut by 5 bases, the J end by 4 bases, with 5 bases between. Germline CDR1 reads KGHDR; CDR2 reads SFDVKD. This CDR3 spans 12 amino acids. The CDR3: CATSGGYNEQFF. In DNA form, the CDR3 reads TGTGCCACCAGTGGGGGTTACAATGAGCAGTTCTTC.

This clonotype was counted between two and nine times. This chain joins TRBV3-1 and TRBJ2-5; maybe TRBD2 (5 bases). Trimming removed 0 bases from V and 9 bases from J, with 8 bases in between. Germline V gives CDR1 LGHDT, CDR2 YNNKEL (reference sequence). The CDR3 is made up of 12 amino acids. In nucleotides, the CDR3 is TGTGCCAGCAGCCAAGAGTCGAGGGCCCAGTACTTC. Protein: CASSQESRAQYF.

The chain has TRBV2 and TRBJ1-2; possibly TRBD1 for D (6 bases). The V gene's germline CDR1 is SNHLY and CDR2 FYNNEI. V was shortened by 4 bases and J by 8 bases, with 20 bases between the two germline ends. This CDR3 has 15 amino acids. CDR3 protein: CASSVLSGGPRGYTF. DNA for the CDR3: TGTGCCAGCAGTGTACTCTCTGGGGGCCCACGAGGCTACACCTTC.

DNA of the CDR3: TGTGCCAGTAGTGCGGGACTAGCGGACCACACAGATACGCAGTATTTT. Its protein product is CASSAGLADHTDTQYF. The genes are TRBV19 and TRBJ2-3; 11 bases are shared with TRBD2. The length of the CDR3 is 16 residues. Germline assignment: CDR1 LNHDA and CDR2 SQIVND (reference sequence). Germline trimming cut 5 bases from V and 2 bases from J; bases unmatched to any gene: 6.

In DNA, the CDR3 is TGCAGTGTAGGACAGCTCTACGAGCAGTACTTC. This gives the protein CSVGQLYEQYF. The V call is TRBV20-1, the J call TRBJ2-7; perhaps TRBD1 as D (6 bases). Germline CDR1 DFQATT, CDR2 SNEGSKA (reference sequence). The CDR3 runs to 11 residues. Between the trimmed V and J ends, which lost 7 bases and 3 bases, there was a span of 10 bases.

This clonotype was seen only a few times. The DNA for the CDR3 is TGTGCCAGCAGCCAAGTTCGGGTGAGCGGGGTTCAGTTCTTC. Translation gives CASSQVRVSGVQFF. This chain uses TRBV3-1 with TRBJ2-5, with 7 bases fitting TRBD2. The DNA end is a closer match to TRBJ2-1, so the J assignment may be wrong. The germline V gene encodes CDR1 LGHDT and CDR2 YNNKEL (reference sequence). The CDR3 runs 14 residues.

This clonotype has a handful of counts. The chain employs TRBV3-1 and TRBJ1-6, with D unclear. Germline assignment: CDR1 LGHDT and CDR2 YNNKEL (reference sequence). V lost 2 bases to trimming and J lost 9 bases, with 5 bases between them. CDR3 length: 12 residues. The CDR3: CASSQRTSPLHF. CDR3 nucleotides: TGTGCCAGCAGCCAAAGGACTTCACCCCTCCACTTT.

This clonotype was found a few times. The chain carries TRBV3-1 and TRBJ1-1, with D perhaps matching TRBD1 (5 bases). Trimming stripped 2 bases from V and 1 base from J, with 11 bases between. This CDR3 comprises 15 residues. Per germline, CDR1 LGHDT and CDR2 YNNKEL (reference sequence). The DNA for the CDR3 is TGTGCCAGCAGCCAATGGTATAGGGGGAACACTGAAGCTTTCTTT. Translated, it gives CASSQWYRGNTEAFF.

The sample holds a few counts of this clonotype. The CDR3 protein is CASSAWTSEGDTQYF. CDR3 DNA sequence: TGTGCCAGCAGTGCTTGGACTAGCGAGGGTGATACGCAGTATTTT. The rearrangement uses TRBV6-1 and TRBJ2-3; TRBD2 aligns across 9 bases. CDR1 and CDR2 (germline): MNHNS, SASEGT. CDR3 size: 15 residues. V shed 4 bases and J 6 bases; nucleotides not matched to a gene: 8.

This chain joins TRBV4-3 and TRBJ1-5; D is ambiguous. In germline, CDR1 is LGHNA, CDR2 YSLEER. There are 15 residues in the CDR3. V was cut by 0 bases and J by 4 bases, with 10 bases left in between. In DNA, the CDR3 is TGCGCCAGCAGCCAAGACAAAAGGGCAAATCAGCCCCAGCATTTT. This gives the protein CASSQDKRANQPQHF.

The sample holds many counts of this clonotype. One junction end disagrees with the germline gene, perhaps due to a read error. This CDR3 reads CASSYPRQGVKTEAFF. CDR3 coding DNA: TGTGCCAGCAGTTACCCAAGACAGGGGGTGAAGACTGAAGCTTTCTTT. The chain joins TRBV6-2 or TRBV6-3 to TRBJ1-1; TRBD1 aligns across 9 bases. The CDR3 has 16 amino acids. Germline loops: CDR1 MNHEY, CDR2 SVGEGT.